These T cell receptor beta chains were read from a single sample in a study of brain T cells in children with intractable seizures. Measured with immunoSEQ multiplex PCR; TCRdb has only the in-frame clones, and not every one. The profile shows about 340,000 clones, roughly 93% of them singletons. The sequencing used peripheral blood, collected about 5 months after surgery. The receptors derive from a boy under three years old with tuberous sclerosis and intractable seizures. Each CDR3 is given with its conserved first and last residue. A D gene is named only where the DNA matches it firmly. Some rows have no size entry. The others give once, few or many, or a class for an expanded clone.

CDR3 protein	CDR3 DNA	clone size	CDR3 length	D gene	V gene	J gene
CASSLGFDGTGLTGELFF	TGCGCCAGCAGCTTGGGGTTCGACGGGACAGGCCTCACCGGGGAGCTGTTTTTT	NA	18	TRBD1	TRBV5-1	TRBJ2-2
CASSPLAGGPLDEQFF	TGTGCCAGCAGCCCACTAGCGGGAGGGCCCTTAGATGAGCAGTTCTTC	NA	16	TRBD2	TRBV9	TRBJ2-1
CASSFRTGRGETQYF	TGTGCCAGCAGTTTCCGGACAGGGAGGGGGGAGACCCAGTACTTC	NA	15	NA	TRBV6-6	TRBJ2-5
CASSPVNTDTQYF	TGTGCCAGCAGCCCAGTAAACACAGATACGCAGTATTTT	NA	13	NA	TRBV5-4	TRBJ2-3
CASSKPEDRGLWNTGELFF	TGTGCCAGCAGCAAACCGGAAGACAGGGGGCTTTGGAACACCGGGGAGCTGTTTTTT	NA	19	NA	TRBV21-1	TRBJ2-2
CASTSGTSGILRADTQYF	TGTGCCAGCACGTCCGGGACTAGCGGGATATTACGGGCAGATACGCAGTATTTT	NA	18	TRBD2	TRBV11-2	TRBJ2-3
CASSQPGVVAGNTIYF	TGCGCCAGCAGCCAACCAGGAGTAGTTGCTGGAAACACCATATATTTT	NA	16	NA	TRBV4-1	TRBJ1-3
CASSRTRGQTEAFF	TGTGCCAGCAGTCGGACCAGGGGGCAGACTGAAGCTTTCTTT	NA	14	TRBD1	TRBV6-5	TRBJ1-1
CASSPDSVEYF	TGTGCCAGCAGTCCTGACAGTGTGGAGTACTTC	few	11	NA	TRBV6-5	TRBJ2-7
CASSQTGAAFF	TGTGCCAGCAGTCAAACAGGGGCTGCTTTCTTT	NA	11	TRBD1	TRBV28	TRBJ1-1
CASSPTGAGGYEQYF	TGTGCCAGTAGTCCAACGGGGGCAGGGGGCTACGAGCAGTACTTC	NA	15	NA	TRBV19	TRBJ2-7
CATSSGQGYSNQPQHF	TGTGCCACCAGCAGCGGACAGGGTTATAGCAATCAGCCCCAGCATTTT	NA	16	TRBD1	TRBV15	TRBJ1-5
CASSFGGQETQYF	TGTGCCAGCAGTTTTGGGGGACAGGAGACCCAGTACTTC	once	13	TRBD1	TRBV28	TRBJ2-5
CATSDQTGLGEETQYF	TGTGCCACCAGTGATCAGACAGGGTTGGGGGAAGAGACCCAGTACTTC	NA	16	TRBD1	TRBV24-1	TRBJ2-5
CASSVDRGTEQFF	TGTGCCAGTAGTGTCGACAGGGGCACTGAGCAGTTCTTC	few	13	TRBD1	TRBV19	TRBJ2-1
CAISESKPGGSKNIQYF	TGTGCCATCAGTGAGTCGAAGCCAGGCGGATCCAAAAACATTCAGTACTTC	NA	17	NA	TRBV10-3	TRBJ2-4
CASSLGTGRFSNQPQHF	TGTGCCAGCAGCTTAGGGACAGGGAGGTTTAGCAATCAGCCCCAGCATTTT	NA	17	TRBD1	TRBV7-9	TRBJ1-5
CASSFLTGDNQPQHF	TGTGCCAGCAGCTTTCTTACGGGTGACAATCAGCCCCAGCATTTT	NA	15	NA	TRBV7-8	TRBJ1-5
CASSDRLGELFF	TGTGCCAGCAGTGATCGATTAGGGGAGCTGTTTTTT	NA	12	NA	TRBV27	TRBJ2-2
CASSLDQAPYPEAFF	TGTGCCAGCAGCTTAGATCAGGCCCCTTACCCTGAAGCTTTCTTT	NA	15	NA	TRBV7-2	TRBJ1-1
CAWSVQEQFF	TGTGCCTGGAGTGTACAGGAGCAGTTCTTC	once	10	NA	TRBV30	TRBJ2-1
CASSEPLAEETQYF	TGTGCCAGCAGTGAACCCCTAGCGGAAGAGACCCAGTACTTC	NA	14	TRBD2	TRBV6-1	TRBJ2-5
CASTGGPTEAFF	TGTGCCAGCACCGGGGGGCCCACTGAAGCTTTCTTT	NA	12	NA	TRBV12-3/TRBV12-4	TRBJ1-1